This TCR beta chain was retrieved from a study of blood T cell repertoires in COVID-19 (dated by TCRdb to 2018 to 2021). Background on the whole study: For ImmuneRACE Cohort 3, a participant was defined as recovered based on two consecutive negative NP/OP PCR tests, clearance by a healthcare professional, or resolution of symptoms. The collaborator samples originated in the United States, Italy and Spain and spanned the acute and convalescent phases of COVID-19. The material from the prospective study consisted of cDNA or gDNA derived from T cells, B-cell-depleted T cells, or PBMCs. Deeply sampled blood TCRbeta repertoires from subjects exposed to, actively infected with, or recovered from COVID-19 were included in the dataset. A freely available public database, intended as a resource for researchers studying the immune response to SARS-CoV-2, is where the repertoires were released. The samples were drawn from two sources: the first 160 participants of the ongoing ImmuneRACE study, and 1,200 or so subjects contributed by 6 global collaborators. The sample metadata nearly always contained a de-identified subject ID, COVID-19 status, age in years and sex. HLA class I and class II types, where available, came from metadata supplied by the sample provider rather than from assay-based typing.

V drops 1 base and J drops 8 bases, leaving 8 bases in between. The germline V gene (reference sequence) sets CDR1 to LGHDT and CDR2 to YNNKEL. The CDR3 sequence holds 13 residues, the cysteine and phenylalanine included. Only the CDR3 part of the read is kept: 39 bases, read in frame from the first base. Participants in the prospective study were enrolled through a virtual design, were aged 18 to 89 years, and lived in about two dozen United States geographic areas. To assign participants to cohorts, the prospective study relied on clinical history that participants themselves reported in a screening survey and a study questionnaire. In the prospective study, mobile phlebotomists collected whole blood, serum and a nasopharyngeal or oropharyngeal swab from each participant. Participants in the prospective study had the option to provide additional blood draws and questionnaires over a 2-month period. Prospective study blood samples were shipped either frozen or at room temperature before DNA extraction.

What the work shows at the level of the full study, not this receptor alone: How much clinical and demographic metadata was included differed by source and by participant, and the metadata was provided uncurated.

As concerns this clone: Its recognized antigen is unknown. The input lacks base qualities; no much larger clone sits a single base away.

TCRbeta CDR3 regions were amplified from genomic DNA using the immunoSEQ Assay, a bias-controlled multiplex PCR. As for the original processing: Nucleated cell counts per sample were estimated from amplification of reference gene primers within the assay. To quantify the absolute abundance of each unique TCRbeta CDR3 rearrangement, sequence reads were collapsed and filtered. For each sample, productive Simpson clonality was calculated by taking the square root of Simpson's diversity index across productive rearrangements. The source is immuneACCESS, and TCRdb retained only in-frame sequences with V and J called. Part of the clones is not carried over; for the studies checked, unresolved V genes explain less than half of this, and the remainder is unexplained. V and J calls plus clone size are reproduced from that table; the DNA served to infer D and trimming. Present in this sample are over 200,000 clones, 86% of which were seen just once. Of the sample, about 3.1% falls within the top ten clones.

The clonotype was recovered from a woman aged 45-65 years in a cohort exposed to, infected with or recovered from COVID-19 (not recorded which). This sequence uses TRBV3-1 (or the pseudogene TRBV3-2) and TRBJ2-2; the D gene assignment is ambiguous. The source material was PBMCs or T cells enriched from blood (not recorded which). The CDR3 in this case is CASSQAVQGELFF. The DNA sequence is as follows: TGTGCCAGCAGCCAAGCCGTTCAGGGGGAGCTGTTTTTT.